The 24 T cell receptor beta chains reported below all come from one sample, sequenced in a study of blood T cells in healthy people across ages. The second PCR ran roughly 7 to 12 cycles with a sample-barcoded 5' primer and J-beta primers. TCRdb re-called the 5' RACE reads through MiXCR, storing one row per CDR3 protein. Of 1.5 million to 2 million distinct CDR3 sequences listed, under 30% are singletons. Sequencing input: blood. The receptors come from a woman in her 30s in good health.

This clonotype has a handful of counts. The chain employs TRBV20-1 and TRBJ2-5; D gene unclear. CDR1 is DFQATT and CDR2 is SNEGSKA in the germline V gene (reference sequence). The V end was cut by 6 bases, the J end by 2 bases, with 19 bases between. The CDR3 has 15 amino acids. The CDR3 sequence is CSAPLPTATQETQYF. Here the CDR3 DNA reads TGCAGTGCGCCCCTCCCGACGGCAACACAAGAGACCCAGTACTTC.

The genes are TRBV7-9 and TRBJ1-1; no firm D call. This CDR3 region has 13 residues. Between the trimmed V and J ends, which lost 4 bases and 3 bases, there was a span of 9 bases. Germline V gene data show CDR1 as SEHNR and CDR2 as FQNEAQ (reference sequence). The CDR3 DNA follows: TGTGCCAGCAGCTACACTTTGGACACTGAAGCTTTCTTT. Translation: CASSYTLDTEAFF.

The chain links TRBV7-9 to TRBJ2-3; 7 positions agree with TRBD2. The trim removed 5 bases at V and 2 bases at J, leaving 10 bases unmatched. Germline-derived CDR1 and CDR2 are SEHNR and FQNEAQ (reference sequence). This CDR3 has 16 residues. The CDR3 loop reads CASSRPSGVLTDTQYF. The CDR3, as DNA: TGTGCCAGCAGCCGCCCGAGCGGGGTTCTCACAGATACGCAGTATTTT.

The J gene is TRBJ1-2, the V gene TRBV7-2; D is ambiguous. V dropped 3 bases and J dropped 8 bases, with 16 bases sitting between them. This CDR3 spans 14 amino acids. Germline-derived CDR1 and CDR2 are SGHTA and FQGNSA. CDR3 region: CASSFPTAWEGYTF. DNA for the CDR3: TGTGCCAGCAGCTTCCCCACGGCCTGGGAGGGCTACACCTTC.

Concerning this clonotype itself: This may be a read error: a much more frequent sequence differs by one nucleotide. The rearrangement joins TRBV7-2 to TRBJ2-5; D is uncertain. The J call is in doubt because the DNA end fits TRBJ2-1 better. CDR1 is SGHTA, CDR2 FQGNSA, per germline. This CDR3 is 14 amino acids long. The CDR3 spells CASSPPSLKETQFF. Written as DNA, the CDR3 is TGTGCCAGCAGCCCCCCGAGCCTGAAAGAGACCCAGTTCTTC.

This clonotype was counted a few times. The V gene is TRBV20-1, the J gene TRBJ2-1, with 9 nucleotides matching TRBD1. The CDR3 runs 12 residues. Per germline, CDR1 DFQATT and CDR2 SNEGSKA (reference sequence). V lost 4 bases, J lost 7 bases, and 2 bases stayed unmatched. CDR3 DNA: TGCAGTGCTATAGGACAGGGGAATGAGCAGTTCTTC. It encodes CSAIGQGNEQFF.

This clonotype has at least ten counts. The chain uses TRBV10-3 and TRBJ2-1, with TRBD2 matching over 13 bases. Germline CDR1 reads ENHRY; CDR2 reads SYGVKD. Trimming cost V 10 bases and J 2 bases; bases outside gene matches: 8. The CDR3 is 16 amino acids. This CDR3 reads CANAPLAGGAYNEQFF. The CDR3 DNA reads TGTGCCAACGCCCCACTAGCGGGAGGGGCCTACAATGAGCAGTTCTTC.

Comment on this clonotype: One junction end disagrees with the germline gene, perhaps due to a read error. The J gene is TRBJ2-2, the V gene TRBV29-1, with unresolved D. Looked up from germline, CDR1 is SQVTM and CDR2 is ANQGSEA. The length of the CDR3 is 15 residues. The CDR3 DNA reads TGCAGTGTTGAAGTGGGCTACGCGAACACCGGGGAGCTGTTTTTT. It specifies CSVEVGYANTGELFF.

The rearrangement uses TRBV27 and TRBJ2-1; D ambiguous. V shed 3 bases and J shed 4 bases, with 10 bases lying between them. The length of the CDR3 is 14 residues. Germline V CDR1 and CDR2: MNHEY, SMNVEV (reference sequence). CDR3 region: CASSFDWNYNEQFF. CDR3 nucleotide sequence: TGTGCCAGCAGTTTCGACTGGAATTACAATGAGCAGTTCTTC.

This clonotype was detected ten times or more. The CDR3 region has the DNA TGCAGTGCTAGTGATAGGTCCTGGCGGGAAGTAGAGACCCAGTACTTC. The encoded protein is CSASDRSWREVETQYF. This sequence joins TRBV20-1 and TRBJ2-5; possible D gene TRBD2, 6 bases. Trimming took off 3 bases at V and 4 bases at J, with 21 bases between the two ends. Germline V CDR1 and CDR2: DFQATT, SNEGSKA (reference sequence). This CDR3 spans 16 amino acids.

In regard to this clonotype: Since the CDR3 does not end with the conserved phenylalanine or tryptophan, this likely comes from a read error. J is TRBJ1-4 and V is TRBV5-1; no reliable D call. Germline assignment: CDR1 SGHRS and CDR2 YFSETQ. This CDR3 has 14 amino acids. V was shortened by 2 bases and J by 10 bases, with 15 bases between the two germline ends. The chain's CDR3 is CASSFETVPGKLFC. Here the CDR3 DNA reads TGCGCCAGCAGCTTTGAGACCGTTCCGGGAAAACTGTTTTGT.

The chain employs TRBV30 and TRBJ2-1; D perhaps matches TRBD1 (5 bases). Germline V gives CDR1 GTSNPN, CDR2 SVGIG (reference sequence). The CDR3 has 12 amino acids. Trimming cost V 2 bases and J 8 bases, with 10 bases left between them. The DNA for the CDR3 is TGTGCCTGGAGTTCAGGGTCTTATGAGCAGTTCTTC. It specifies CAWSSGSYEQFF.

The chain uses TRBV11-2 and TRBJ1-5; TRBD1 matches 10 bases. The CDR3 consists of 15 residues. V was pared by 3 bases and J by 6 bases, with 5 bases of the junction left unmatched. Germline-derived CDR1 and CDR2 are SGHAT and FQNNGV. This CDR3 reads CASSLGDRGGQPQHF. CDR3 sequence (DNA): TGTGCCAGCAGCTTGGGGGACAGGGGAGGTCAGCCCCAGCATTTT.

In this sample, this clonotype turned up a few times. The chain links TRBV20-1 to TRBJ1-2, with 8 nucleotides matching TRBD1. The V gene end was trimmed by 5 bases and the J gene end by 7 bases; junction bases not matched to a gene: 3. CDR1 DFQATT and CDR2 SNEGSKA come from the germline V gene (reference sequence). CDR3 length: 11 residues. This chain's CDR3 is CSAHTGGGYTF. Here the CDR3 DNA reads TGCAGTGCTCATACAGGGGGTGGCTACACCTTC.

This clonotype turned up a few times. The chain uses TRBV20-1 and TRBJ2-2; TRBD1 is a possible D gene (6 bases). V lost 2 bases and J lost 4, with 11 bases in between. From germline, CDR1 is DFQATT and CDR2 SNEGSKA (reference sequence). The CDR3 is made up of 14 amino acids. CDR3 coding DNA: TGCAGTGCTAGACGGTCAGGGGCCACCGGGGAGCTGTTTTTT. This translates into CSARRSGATGELFF.

The DNA of the CDR3 is TGTGCCAGCAGCCCAGGGGCATGTGATGGCTACACCTTC. This translates into CASSPGACDGYTF. The V and J genes are TRBV7-9 and TRBJ1-2; tentatively, D is TRBD1 (6 bases). The CDR3 runs 13 residues. Trimming stripped 5 bases from V and 6 bases from J, with 13 bases between. CDR1 is SEHNR, CDR2 FQNEAQ, per germline (reference sequence).

Turning to this clonotype: This may stem from a read error, because a much larger clone lies one nucleotide away. This chain joins TRBV9 and TRBJ2-4, with D perhaps TRBD1 (6 bases). TRBJ2-7 matches the DNA end more closely, so the J call is doubtful. The germline CDR1 and CDR2 sequences are SGDLS and YYNGEE. This CDR3 is 16 amino acids long. CDR3 amino acids: CASSAPETGMSYEQYF. The CDR3 DNA reads as TGTGCCAGCAGCGCCCCAGAGACAGGCATGTCCTACGAGCAGTACTTC.

The sample holds a few counts of this clonotype. The chain joins TRBV5-5 to TRBJ2-7; TRBD2 aligns across 10 bases. CDR1 is SGHKS and CDR2 is YYEKEE in the germline V gene (reference sequence). The CDR3 has 18 amino acids. The ends lost 1 base at V and 0 bases at J; junction bases unmatched: 10. The CDR3 coding sequence is TGTGCCAGCAGCTTGTATTATACTAGCGGGGCCATCTCCTACGAGCAGTACTTC. Protein: CASSLYYTSGAISYEQYF.

Only a few counts were recorded for this clonotype. The chain employs TRBV5-1 and TRBJ2-5; 12 bases are a match to TRBD2. This CDR3 has 18 amino acids. The V segment lost 3 bases and the J segment 1 base; nucleotides outside the gene matches: 10. Germline CDR1 SGHRS, CDR2 YFSETQ. CDR3 loop: CASSYRTGTSGSQETQYF. For the CDR3, the DNA is TGCGCCAGCAGCTACCGGACAGGGACTAGCGGGTCCCAAGAGACCCAGTACTTC.

V usage is TRBV11-2 and J usage is TRBJ2-7; TRBD2 matches at 11 bases. Germline V gene sequence: CDR1 SGHAT, CDR2 FQNNGV. Trimming cost V 4 bases and J 2 bases; bases outside gene matches: 1. The CDR3 is 14 amino acids. CDR3: CASSYSGRAYEQYV. The CDR3 nucleotides are TGTGCCAGCAGCTATAGCGGGAGGGCCTACGAGCAGTACGTC.

This clonotype has more than one count but fewer than ten. The CDR3 bases are TGTGCCAGCAGTAGGTCGGGGACTAGAAACAACAATGAGCAGTACTTC. Translated, it gives CASSRSGTRNNNEQYF. The V call is TRBV2, the J call TRBJ2-1; 8 positions agree with TRBD2. The J call is doubtful: the DNA matches TRBJ2-7 better. Germline V gives CDR1 SNHLY, CDR2 FYNNEI. This CDR3 is built from 16 residues.

The chain joins TRBV4-1 to TRBJ2-4; D possibly corresponds to TRBD1 (5 bases). The V gene lost 0 bases and the J gene lost 13 bases, with 19 bases spanning the gap. Germline V gene data show CDR1 as MGHRA and CDR2 as YSYEKL. The CDR3 has 15 residues. This chain's CDR3 is CASSQDGRAIDTQYF. The CDR3 nucleotides are TGCGCCAGCAGCCAAGACGGCAGGGCAATAGATACGCAGTACTTC.

The chain carries TRBV6-5 and TRBJ1-2, with TRBD1 matching over 7 bases. Losses at the gene ends were 10 bases for V and 7 bases for J; bases not matched to a gene: 6. This CDR3 is 11 amino acids long. Per germline, CDR1 MNHEY and CDR2 SVGAGI. The CDR3 spells CANRHRGGYTF. CDR3 coding DNA: TGTGCCAACAGACACAGGGGTGGCTACACCTTC.

The chain's CDR3 is CASSLNTGTSVYNEQFF. In nucleotides, the CDR3 is TGCGCCAGCAGCCTGAATACCGGGACTAGCGTCTACAATGAGCAGTTCTTC. This chain links TRBV5-1 with TRBJ2-1; TRBD2 aligns across 10 bases. The V gene's germline CDR1 is SGHRS and CDR2 YFSETQ. Germline trimming cut 4 bases from V and 3 bases from J; bases unmatched to any gene: 10. The CDR3 covers 17 residues.